This T cell receptor (beta chain) came from a study of OX40 agonist ivuxolimab in advanced cancers. Looking at the study overall: Patients assigned to dose escalation were diagnosed with hepatocellular carcinoma, melanoma, renal cell or head and neck cancer. Among those enrolled, mean age was about 62 years (range about 23 to 85) and about 79% were male. Broader study findings: CD4+ and CD8+ T cells in blood underwent clonal expansion by week 6 at 0.1 to 3.0 mg/kg.

Concerning this clone: Its antigen is not identified.

V lost 6 bases to trimming and J lost 5 bases; unmatched junction nucleotides: 9. CDR1 LNHDA and CDR2 SQIVND come from the germline V gene (reference sequence). CDR3 size: 14 residues. The repertoire was sequenced with immunoSEQ multiplex PCR; TCRdb's copy has only in-frame clones and lacks some. The repertoire includes tens of thousands of clones, around 80% of them detected once, and approximately 1.2% sits in the top ten. Blood was sampled at baseline, cycle 4 day 1, and cycle 7 day 1. The V call is TRBV19, the J call TRBJ1-1, with 7 bases aligning to TRBD1. Sample: CD4+ or CD8+ T cells sorted from blood, taken in a trial of the OX40 agonist ivuxolimab. The receptor was isolated from an adult with an advanced solid tumor such as melanoma, head and neck, liver or kidney cancer. CDR3 residues: CASSTIDRETEAFF. The CDR3 coding sequence is TGTGCCAGTAGCACTATCGACAGGGAAACTGAAGCTTTCTTT.